This T cell receptor beta chain was retrieved from a study of OX40 agonist ivuxolimab in advanced cancers. Produced via immunoSEQ multiplex PCR; TCRdb's table is partial and in-frame only. Among tens of thousands of clones listed, approximately 90% were seen once. From germline, CDR1 is MNHNS and CDR2 SASEGT. The CDR3 loop spans 10 amino acids. J gave up 5 bases and V 9 bases, and 0 bases lay outside the gene matches. This material consisted of CD4+ or CD8+ T cells sorted from blood, taken in a trial of the OX40 agonist ivuxolimab. The V gene is TRBV6-1, the J gene TRBJ2-5, with TRBD2 identical over 7 bases. The sequence derives from an adult with an advanced solid tumor such as melanoma, head and neck, liver or kidney cancer. The CDR3 DNA is TGTGCCAGGGGGGGGGAGACCCAGTACTTC. Its protein product is CARGGETQYF.